The source of this T cell receptor (beta chain) is a study of CD8+ T cells in alopecia areata. Study summary: Treatment comprised oral tofacitinib, 5 to 10 mg twice daily, in treated patients.

Findings and limits, study-wide: An increase in clonality over normal scalp was evident in lesional scalp, especially alopecia totalis/universalis.

With regard to this clone: Its antigen remains unknown.

RNA extraction and reverse transcription yielded cDNA as sequencing template. Profiling relied on immunoSEQ multiplex PCR, and the TCRdb table lists in-frame clones only, not all of them. The table records about 76,000 clones, around 60% of them present only once. Germline-derived CDR1 and CDR2 are SGDLS and YYNGEE. The trim removed 2 bases at V and 2 bases at J, leaving 9 bases unmatched. The CDR3 has 17 residues. Treatment reported: oral pan-JAK inhibitor, 5-10 mg twice daily. This receptor was identified in a human donor with alopecia areata. The gene calls are TRBV9 and TRBJ2-2; 7 bases line up with TRBD1. The sample here was CD8+ T cells sorted from blood, taken at week 24, from a patient treated with tofacitinib. CDR3 nucleotide sequence: TGTGCCAGCAGCGTTCCCTCACAGGGGCCAAACACCGGGGAGCTGTTTTTT. It is translated as CASSVPSQGPNTGELFF.